This TCR beta chain was profiled in a study of T cell responses to AZD1222 COVID-19 vaccine. On the study more broadly: Pooling was applied to second doses at about 4 or about 12 weeks.

Sequenced by immunoSEQ multiplex PCR; TCRdb stores in-frame clones only, minus some. The repertoire holds 100,000 to 150,000 clones, with 65% to 90% as singletons. V gave up 3 bases and J gave up 6 bases; unmatched junction bases: 6. Germline values: CDR1 WSHSY, CDR2 SAAADI. The CDR3 has 15 amino acids. Notes on the study in general: Elevations in Spike-specific TCR breadth and depth followed administration of two AZD1222 doses. Epitopes outside B.1.351 and B.1.1.7 mutated regions reportedly drew nearly half of spike TCRs. There were mostly white British donors and more females than males, and clonal diversity was possibly underestimated.

As to this clone: As yet, its antigen is unknown.

Sequenced material: peripheral blood, taken on day 0 of AZD1222 vaccination. The sequence derives from an adult in good health. The chain is built from TRBV10-2 and TRBJ1-4, with TRBD1 identical over 8 bases. CDR3 region: CASSEGQGAYEKLFF. The CDR3 nucleotides read TGCGCCAGCAGTGAAGGGCAGGGGGCCTATGAAAAACTGTTTTTT.